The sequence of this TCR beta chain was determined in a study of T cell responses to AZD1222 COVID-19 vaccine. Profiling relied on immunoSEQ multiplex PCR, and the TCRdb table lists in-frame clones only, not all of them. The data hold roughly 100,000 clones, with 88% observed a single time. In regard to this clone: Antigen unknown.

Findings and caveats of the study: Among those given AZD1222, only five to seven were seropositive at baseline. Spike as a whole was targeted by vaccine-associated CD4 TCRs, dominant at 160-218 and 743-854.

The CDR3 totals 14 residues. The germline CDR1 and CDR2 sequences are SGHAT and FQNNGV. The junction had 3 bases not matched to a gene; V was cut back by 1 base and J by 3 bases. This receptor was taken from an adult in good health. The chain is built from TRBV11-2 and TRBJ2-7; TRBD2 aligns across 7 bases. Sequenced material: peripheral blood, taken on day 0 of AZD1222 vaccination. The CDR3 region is CASSLGREYYEQYF. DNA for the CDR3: TGTGCCAGCAGCTTAGGGCGGGAGTACTACGAGCAGTACTTC.